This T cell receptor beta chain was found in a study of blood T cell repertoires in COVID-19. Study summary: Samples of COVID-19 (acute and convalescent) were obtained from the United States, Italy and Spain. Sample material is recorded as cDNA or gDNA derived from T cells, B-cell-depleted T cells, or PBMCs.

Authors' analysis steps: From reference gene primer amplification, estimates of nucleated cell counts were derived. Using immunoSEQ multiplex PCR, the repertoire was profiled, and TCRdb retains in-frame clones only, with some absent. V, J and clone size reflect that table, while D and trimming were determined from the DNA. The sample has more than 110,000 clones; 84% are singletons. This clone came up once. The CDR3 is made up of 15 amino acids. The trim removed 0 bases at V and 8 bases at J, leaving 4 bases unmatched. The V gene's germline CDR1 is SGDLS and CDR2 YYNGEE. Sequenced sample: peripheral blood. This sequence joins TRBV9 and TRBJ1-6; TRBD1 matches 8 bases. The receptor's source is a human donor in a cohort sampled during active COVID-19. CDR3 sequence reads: CASSVDSGQDSPLHF. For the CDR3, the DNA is TGTGCCAGCAGCGTAGATTCGGGACAGGATTCACCCCTCCACTTT.